The T cell receptor (beta chain) described here comes from a study of identical twins. MiXCR, applied by TCRdb to the 5' RACE reads, yields one record per CDR3 protein. The profile shows some 600,000 distinct CDR3 sequences, 7.1% of them singletons. Study observations and caveats: Sequences that were out-of-frame, alpha and twin-shared displayed an excess of low generation probability.

Trimming stripped 0 bases from V and 4 bases from J, with 10 bases between. Per the germline V gene, CDR1 is LNHNV and CDR2 is YYDKDF (reference sequence). This CDR3 region has 15 residues. The sample holds a few counts of this clonotype. Its specificity is not known. A further study also used this sample, focusing on yellow fever vaccine responses in identical twins.

This receptor was obtained from a woman under 30 in good health. Source material: PBMCs. The chain couples TRBV15 to TRBJ2-1; D may be TRBD2 (5 bases). The CDR3 protein is CATSREAGEYNEQFF. The CDR3 DNA is TGTGCCACCAGCAGAGAGGCGGGCGAATACAATGAGCAGTTCTTC.